The source of this TCR beta chain is a study of cytomegalovirus exposure and HLA in healthy donors. Per germline, CDR1 SGHAT and CDR2 FQDESV (reference sequence). The CDR3 is 16 residues long. Trimming left V 1 base short and J 7 bases short, with 16 bases between. The PCR made use of 60 Vbeta and 13 Jbeta primers. The assay was immunoSEQ multiplex PCR, and TCRdb's table has in-frame clones only and misses some. The sample includes some 120,000 clones, less than 80% of them seen just once. Source material: PBMCs. The chain joins TRBV11-1 to TRBJ2-2; D call uncertain. This clonotype was obtained from a man younger than 40 in good health and CMV-seronegative. The CDR3 DNA is TGTGCCAGCAGCTTAGTAGCCTCCATACTGGGCGGGGAGCTGTTTTTT. This encodes CASSLVASILGGELFF.